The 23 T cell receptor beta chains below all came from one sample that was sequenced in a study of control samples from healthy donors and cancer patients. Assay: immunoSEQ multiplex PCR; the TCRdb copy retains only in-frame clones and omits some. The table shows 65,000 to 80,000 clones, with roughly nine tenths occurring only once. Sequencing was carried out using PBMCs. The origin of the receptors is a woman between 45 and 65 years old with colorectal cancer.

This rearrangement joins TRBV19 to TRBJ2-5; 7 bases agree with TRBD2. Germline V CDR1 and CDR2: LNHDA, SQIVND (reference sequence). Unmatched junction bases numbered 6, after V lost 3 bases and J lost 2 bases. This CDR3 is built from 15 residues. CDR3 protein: CASSIREGTQETQYF. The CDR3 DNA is TGTGCCAGTAGTATTAGGGAGGGAACTCAAGAGACCCAGTACTTC.

The chain's CDR3 is CARSSAVRASTNTTNEKLFF. CDR3 nucleotide sequence: TGTGCCAGAAGCTCGGCCGTAAGGGCTTCAACCAATACAACTAATGAAAAACTGTTTTTT. The V call is TRBV5-3, the J call TRBJ1-4; no clear D gene. TRBV5-3 is reported as an ORF; its role is uncertain. V dropped 3 bases and J dropped 0 bases, with 24 bases sitting between them. The CDR3 contains 20 residues.

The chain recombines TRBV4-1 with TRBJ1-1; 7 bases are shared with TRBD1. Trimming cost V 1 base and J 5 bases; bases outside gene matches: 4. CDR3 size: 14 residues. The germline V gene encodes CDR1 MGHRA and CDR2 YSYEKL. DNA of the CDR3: TGCGCCAGCAGCCAAGGACAGGGAAGTACTGAAGCTTTCTTT. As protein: CASSQGQGSTEAFF.

The CDR3 nucleotides are TGTGCCAGCAGCCTTGGACAGGGAAATGAGCAGTTCTTC. This encodes CASSLGQGNEQFF. The V gene is TRBV3-1 (or the pseudogene TRBV3-2), the J gene TRBJ2-1, with 8 bases fitting TRBD1. V lost 4 bases and J lost 7; bases outside the gene matches: 3. Germline V gene lookup returns CDR1 LGHDT and CDR2 YNNKEL (reference sequence). The length of the CDR3 is 13 residues.

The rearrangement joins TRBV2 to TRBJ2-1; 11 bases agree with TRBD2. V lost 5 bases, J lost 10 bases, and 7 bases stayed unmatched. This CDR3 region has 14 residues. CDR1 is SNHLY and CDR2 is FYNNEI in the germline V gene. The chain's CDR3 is CASSYSGGAEEQFF. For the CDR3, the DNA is TGTGCCAGCAGTTATAGCGGGGGGGCCGAAGAGCAGTTCTTC.

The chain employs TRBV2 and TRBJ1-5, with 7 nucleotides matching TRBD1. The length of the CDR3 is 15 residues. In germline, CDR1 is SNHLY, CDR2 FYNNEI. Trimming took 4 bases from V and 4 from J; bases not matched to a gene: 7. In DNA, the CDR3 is TGTGCCAGCAGTGCATCAGGGGGAGCTAATCAGCCCCAGCATTTT. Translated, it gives CASSASGGANQPQHF.

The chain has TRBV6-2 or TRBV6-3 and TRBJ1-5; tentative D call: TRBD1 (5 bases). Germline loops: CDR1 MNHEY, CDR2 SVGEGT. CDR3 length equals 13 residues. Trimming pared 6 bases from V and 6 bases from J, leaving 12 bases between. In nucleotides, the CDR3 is TGTGCCAGCAGCCTTGCACAGGTTCAGCCCCAGCATTTT. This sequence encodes CASSLAQVQPQHF.

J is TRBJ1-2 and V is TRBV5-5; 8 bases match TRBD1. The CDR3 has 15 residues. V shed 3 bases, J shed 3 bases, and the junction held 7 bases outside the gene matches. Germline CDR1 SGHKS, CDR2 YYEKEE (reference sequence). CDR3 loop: CASSWGGTGDYGYTF. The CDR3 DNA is TGTGCCAGCAGCTGGGGTGGGACAGGAGACTATGGCTACACCTTC.

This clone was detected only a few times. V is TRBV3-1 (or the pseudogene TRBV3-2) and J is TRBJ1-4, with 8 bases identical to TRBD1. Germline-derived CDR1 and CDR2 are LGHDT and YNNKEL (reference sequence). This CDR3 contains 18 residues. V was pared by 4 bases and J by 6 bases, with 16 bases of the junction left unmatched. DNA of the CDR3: TGTGCCAGCAGCCCACGACAGGGGTTAGGGGCTAACGATGAAAAACTGTTTTTT. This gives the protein CASSPRQGLGANDEKLFF.

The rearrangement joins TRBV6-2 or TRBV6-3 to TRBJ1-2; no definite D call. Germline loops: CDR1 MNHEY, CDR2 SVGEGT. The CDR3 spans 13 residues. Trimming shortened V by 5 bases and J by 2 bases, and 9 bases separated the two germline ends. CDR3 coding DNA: TGTGCCAGCAGTCCCTCTACCAACTATGGCTACACCTTC. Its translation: CASSPSTNYGYTF.

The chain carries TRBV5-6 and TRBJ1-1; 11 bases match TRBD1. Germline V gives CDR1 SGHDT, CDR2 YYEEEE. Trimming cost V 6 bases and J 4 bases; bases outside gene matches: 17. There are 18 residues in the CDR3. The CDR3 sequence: CASTPSWTGGVRSTEAFF. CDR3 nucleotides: TGTGCCAGCACCCCAAGCTGGACAGGGGGCGTTCGTAGCACTGAAGCTTTCTTT.

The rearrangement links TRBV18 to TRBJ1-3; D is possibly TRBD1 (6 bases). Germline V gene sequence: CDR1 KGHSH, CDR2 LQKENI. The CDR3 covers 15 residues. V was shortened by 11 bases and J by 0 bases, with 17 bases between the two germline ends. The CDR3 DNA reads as TGTGCCTCCTCCCAAGGACAGAGCTCTGGAAACACCATATATTTT. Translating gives CASSQGQSSGNTIYF.

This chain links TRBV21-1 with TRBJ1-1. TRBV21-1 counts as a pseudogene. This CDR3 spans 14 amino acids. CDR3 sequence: CAGQNLEGPLEAFF. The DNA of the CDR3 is TGTGCCGGACAAAATCTCGAGGGCCCACTTGAAGCTTTCTTT.

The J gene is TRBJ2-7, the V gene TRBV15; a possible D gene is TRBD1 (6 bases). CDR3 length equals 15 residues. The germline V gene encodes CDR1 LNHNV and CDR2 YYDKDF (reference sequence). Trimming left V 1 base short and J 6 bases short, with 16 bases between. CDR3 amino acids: CATSRVQGSLFEQYV. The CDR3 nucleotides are TGTGCCACCAGCAGAGTTCAGGGGAGTTTATTCGAGCAGTACGTC.

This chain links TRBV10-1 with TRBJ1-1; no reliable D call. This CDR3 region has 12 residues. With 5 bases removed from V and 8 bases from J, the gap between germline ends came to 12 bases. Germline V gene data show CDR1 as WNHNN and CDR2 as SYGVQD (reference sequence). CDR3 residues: CASSTMTGEAFF. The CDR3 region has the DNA TGCGCCAGCAGTACGATGACGGGAGAAGCTTTCTTT.

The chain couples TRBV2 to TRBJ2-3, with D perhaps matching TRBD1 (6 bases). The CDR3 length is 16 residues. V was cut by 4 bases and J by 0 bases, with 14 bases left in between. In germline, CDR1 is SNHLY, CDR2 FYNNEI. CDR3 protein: CASSATTGRSTDTQYF. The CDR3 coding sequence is TGTGCCAGCAGTGCCACCACAGGGCGTAGCACAGATACGCAGTATTTT. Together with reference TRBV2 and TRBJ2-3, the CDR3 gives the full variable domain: EPEVTQTPSHQVTQMGQEVILRCVPISNHLYFYWYRQILGQKVEFLVSFYNNEISEKSEIFDDQFSVERPDGSNFTLKIRSTKLEDSAMYFCASSATTGRSTDTQYFGPGTRLTVL.

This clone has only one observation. DNA of the CDR3: TGTGCCAGCAGCCGTCAAGAGAACACTGAAGCTTTCTTT. Its translation is CASSRQENTEAFF. The chain is built from TRBV7-3 and TRBJ1-1, with D unresolved. CDR1 is SGHTA, CDR2 FQGTGA, per germline. Trimming took off 5 bases at V and 1 base at J, with 8 bases between the two ends. The CDR3 totals 13 residues. The full variable domain, completed using reference TRBV7-3 and TRBJ1-1, is GAGVSQTPSNKVTEKGKYVELRCDPISGHTALYWYRQSLGQGPEFLIYFQGTGAADDSGLPNDRFFAVRPEGSVSTLKIQRTERGDSAVYLCASSRQENTEAFFGQGTRLTVV.

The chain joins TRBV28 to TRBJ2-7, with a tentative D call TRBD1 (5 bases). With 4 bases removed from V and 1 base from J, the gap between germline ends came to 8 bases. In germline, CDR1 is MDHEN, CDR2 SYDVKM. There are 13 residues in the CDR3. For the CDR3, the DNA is TGTGCCAGCAGTTCCCAGGGTTCCTACGAGCAGTACGTC. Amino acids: CASSSQGSYEQYV.

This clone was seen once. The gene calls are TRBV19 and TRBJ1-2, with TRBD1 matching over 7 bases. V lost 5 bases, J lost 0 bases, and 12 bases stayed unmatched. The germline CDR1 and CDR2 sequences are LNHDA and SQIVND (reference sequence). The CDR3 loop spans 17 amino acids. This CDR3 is CASSPRQGVSTNYGYTF. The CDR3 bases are TGTGCCAGTAGTCCTAGACAGGGCGTATCGACTAACTATGGCTACACCTTC.

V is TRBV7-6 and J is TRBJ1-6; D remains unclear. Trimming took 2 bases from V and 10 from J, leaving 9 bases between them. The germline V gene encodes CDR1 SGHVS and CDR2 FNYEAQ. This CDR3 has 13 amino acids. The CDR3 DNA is TGTGCCAGCAGCTTAAAGGCCCAATCACCCCTCCACTTT. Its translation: CASSLKAQSPLHF.

The CDR3 is CASKLSVNNEQFF. CDR3 DNA: TGTGCCAGCAAACTCTCAGTGAACAATGAGCAGTTCTTC. V is TRBV2 and J is TRBJ2-1; the D is unclear. Germline loops: CDR1 SNHLY, CDR2 FYNNEI. This CDR3 is 13 amino acids long. V was clipped by 7 bases and J by 5 bases, with 12 bases between them.

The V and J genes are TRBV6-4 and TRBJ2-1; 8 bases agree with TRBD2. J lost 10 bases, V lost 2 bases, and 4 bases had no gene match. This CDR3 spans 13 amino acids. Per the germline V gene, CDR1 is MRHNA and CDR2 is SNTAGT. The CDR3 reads CASSDVTGGEQFF. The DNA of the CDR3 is TGTGCCAGCAGTGACGTAACGGGGGGGGAGCAGTTCTTC.

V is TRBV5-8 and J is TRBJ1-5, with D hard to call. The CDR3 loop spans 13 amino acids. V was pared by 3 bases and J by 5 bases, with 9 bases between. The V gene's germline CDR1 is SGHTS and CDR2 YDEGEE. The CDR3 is CASSSEFDQPQHF. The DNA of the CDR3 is TGTGCCAGCAGCTCAGAATTCGATCAGCCCCAGCATTTT.